This T cell receptor (beta chain) came from a study of beta chain features in type 1 diabetes. Germline assignment: CDR1 MNHEY and CDR2 SMNVEV (reference sequence). The V end lost 8 bases, the J end lost 0 bases, and 12 bases lay between the germline ends. There are 14 residues in the CDR3. Every bit of the isolated RNA underwent reverse transcription, so sequencing read expressed TCRB transcripts. TCRdb's copy holds only in-frame clones and misses some; the assay was immunoSEQ multiplex PCR. This sample has 300,000 to 350,000 clones, with around 19% found just once. Turning to this clone: Its specificity is not known.

Points from the study as a whole: There was a moderate but significant shortening of TCRB CDR3s in all four CD4+ subsets of Type 1 diabetes patients. Highly expressing activated T cells could be over-counted with a cDNA template.

This chain joins TRBV27 and TRBJ2-3; D might be TRBD1 (5 bases). This clonotype was sampled from a woman aged 18-35 years in good health. Sample: naive CD4+ T cells from blood. The CDR3 is CASYQRQSTDTQYF. As DNA, the CDR3 is TGTGCCAGCTATCAACGACAGAGCACAGATACGCAGTATTTT.